Shown below are 25 T cell receptor beta chains from a single sample sequenced in a study of T cell changes during pregnancy in multiple sclerosis. Clones were read by immunoSEQ multiplex PCR, and TCRdb kept only the in-frame ones, dropping some. The profile shows approximately 72,000 clones, 92% of them singletons. The source material was peripheral blood, sampled in the first trimester of pregnancy. The source is a female donor in good health, enrolled as a control in a pregnancy study.

The V call is TRBV19, the J call TRBJ1-2; 7 bases line up with TRBD1. The J segment lost 8 bases and the V segment lost 6 bases, leaving 9 bases of the junction unmatched. The V gene's germline CDR1 is LNHDA and CDR2 SQIVND (reference sequence). The CDR3 length is 13 residues. CDR3 amino acids: CASRARDSGGYTF. The CDR3 bases are TGTGCCAGTAGGGCGCGGGACAGCGGCGGCTACACCTTC. The whole variable domain, filled in from reference TRBV19 and TRBJ1-2, reads DGGITQSPKYLFRKEGQNVTLSCEQNLNHDAMYWYRQDPGQGLRLIYYSQIVNDFQKGDIAEGYSVSREKKESFPLTVTSAQKNPTAFYLCASRARDSGGYTFGSGTRLTVV.

V and J are TRBV2 and TRBJ1-5; the match to TRBD1 covers 10 bases. This CDR3 has 17 amino acids. Germline V CDR1 and CDR2: SNHLY, FYNNEI. Losses at the gene ends were 0 bases for V and 1 base for J; bases not matched to a gene: 3. CDR3 coding DNA: TGTGCCAGCAGTGAAGCCGAGGGACAGGGGAGCAATCAGCCCCAGCATTTT. Protein: CASSEAEGQGSNQPQHF.

The rearrangement links TRBV5-1 to TRBJ1-2, with 9 bases lining up with TRBD1. The CDR3 has 16 amino acids. Trimming took 4 bases from V and 2 from J; bases not matched to a gene: 9. The germline gives CDR1 SGHRS, CDR2 YFSETQ. CDR3 bases: TGCGCCAGCAGCCCGCAACAGGGGGCCTCGAACTATGGCTACACCTTC. Protein: CASSPQQGASNYGYTF.

This clone was recorded once. This chain joins TRBV6-1 and TRBJ1-5, with D hard to call. The CDR3 covers 12 residues. V was clipped by 2 bases and J by 3 bases, with 2 bases between them. Germline V gene sequence: CDR1 MNHNS, CDR2 SASEGT. The CDR3 DNA reads as TGTGCCAGCAGTGAACTCAATCAGCCCCAGCATTTT. Protein: CASSELNQPQHF.

The chain carries TRBV27 and TRBJ2-2; 11 bases are a match to TRBD2. The CDR3 totals 17 residues. V gave up 1 base and J gave up 6 bases; unmatched junction bases: 7. Per the germline V gene, CDR1 is MNHEY and CDR2 is SMNVEV (reference sequence). CDR3 loop: CASSLWGSGRDAGELFF. The CDR3 DNA is TGTGCCAGCAGTTTATGGGGTAGCGGGAGGGATGCCGGGGAGCTGTTTTTT.

V is TRBV4-1 and J is TRBJ2-7; possibly TRBD2 for D (5 bases). Germline V gene sequence: CDR1 MGHRA, CDR2 YSYEKL. CDR3 length: 13 residues. Trimming removed 1 base from V and 3 bases from J, with 7 bases in between. In DNA, the CDR3 is TGCGCCAGCAGCCAAGCACTAGGCTACGAGCAGTACTTC. It codes for CASSQALGYEQYF.

The rearrangement uses TRBV28 and TRBJ2-7, with 8 bases aligning to TRBD1. CDR3 length: 12 amino acids. Germline assignment: CDR1 MDHEN and CDR2 SYDVKM. The V gene end was trimmed by 6 bases and the J gene end by 6 bases; junction bases not matched to a gene: 4. The DNA of the CDR3 is TGTGCCAGCAGCCGGACAGGGCCCGAGCAGTACTTC. It translates to CASSRTGPEQYF.

The chain combines TRBV5-1 with TRBJ2-7; 9 positions agree with TRBD1. Germline lookup yields CDR1 SGHRS and CDR2 YFSETQ. The CDR3 has 16 residues. The V segment lost 4 bases and the J segment 3 bases; nucleotides outside the gene matches: 11. The CDR3 region has the DNA TGCGCCAGCAGCCCTACGACGGGACAGGGATTCTACGAGCAGTACTTC. Translating it yields CASSPTTGQGFYEQYF.

The V gene is TRBV4-1, the J gene TRBJ2-2, with a weak D call TRBD1 (6 bases). Germline V gene sequence: CDR1 MGHRA, CDR2 YSYEKL. V was clipped by 6 bases and J by 5 bases, with 10 bases between them. The CDR3 is 13 residues long. CDR3 nucleotides: TGCGCCAGCAGTACTGACAGGACCGGGGAGCTGTTTTTT. Its translation is CASSTDRTGELFF.

This chain joins TRBV5-6 and TRBJ1-4; a weak D match, TRBD1 (5 bases). V lost 0 bases to trimming and J lost 4 bases, with 13 bases between them. The CDR3 extends over 16 amino acids. CDR1 and CDR2 (germline): SGHDT, YYEEEE. As DNA, the CDR3 is TGTGCCAGCAGCTTGGTGGTGGGGCAGAATAATGAAAAACTGTTTTTT. Translating gives CASSLVVGQNNEKLFF.

V gene TRBV18 combines with J gene TRBJ2-2, with D hard to call. This CDR3 is built from 14 residues. CDR1 KGHSH and CDR2 LQKENI come from the germline V gene. V was shortened by 3 bases and J by 1 base, with 6 bases between the two germline ends. CDR3 sequence: CASSPVVNTGELFF. Here the CDR3 DNA reads TGTGCCAGCTCACCTGTAGTGAACACCGGGGAGCTGTTTTTT.

The V call is TRBV5-4, the J call TRBJ2-3; 11 bases are shared with TRBD2. The CDR3 totals 15 residues. Germline CDR1 is SGHNT and CDR2 is YYREEE (reference sequence). With V trimmed by 3 bases and J by 6 bases, 6 bases remained unmatched. Here the CDR3 DNA reads TGTGCCAGCAGCTCCGGGACTAGCGGCGCTGATACGCAGTATTTT. Protein product: CASSSGTSGADTQYF.

This clone appeared a single time. The chain carries TRBV6-5 and TRBJ1-2; 9 positions agree with TRBD1. Per germline, CDR1 MNHEY and CDR2 SVGAGI. J gave up 7 bases and V 3 bases, and 6 bases lay outside the gene matches. This CDR3 is built from 14 residues. CDR3 amino acids: CASSYSADRGGYTF. CDR3 bases: TGTGCCAGCAGTTATTCTGCGGACAGGGGTGGCTACACCTTC.

The chain couples TRBV14 to TRBJ2-1, with D maybe TRBD2 (5 bases). V dropped 4 bases and J dropped 7 bases, with 8 bases sitting between them. CDR1 is SGHDN, CDR2 FVKESK, per germline. There are 12 residues in the CDR3. The CDR3 protein is CASSRTPNEQFF. DNA for the CDR3: TGTGCCAGCAGCCGGACTCCGAATGAGCAGTTCTTC. The whole variable domain, remainder taken from reference TRBV14 and TRBJ2-1, is EAGVTQFPSHSVIEKGQTVTLRCDPISGHDNLYWYRRVMGKEIKFLLHFVKESKQDESGMPNNRFLAERTGGTYSTLKVQPAELEDSGVYFCASSRTPNEQFFGPGTRLTVL.

This clone showed up just a few times. The chain employs TRBV30 and TRBJ1-4; 8 positions agree with TRBD1. The germline V gene encodes CDR1 GTSNPN and CDR2 SVGIG (reference sequence). With V trimmed by 3 bases and J by 0 bases, 12 bases remained unmatched. This CDR3 spans 18 amino acids. Written as DNA, the CDR3 is TGTGCCTGGAGCGCTAGGACAGGGACCTTTGCAACTAATGAAAAACTGTTTTTT. Translation gives CAWSARTGTFATNEKLFF.

This clone was found once. The chain has TRBV5-4 and TRBJ1-2; D is possibly TRBD1 (6 bases). V lost 4 bases and J lost 4, with 14 bases in between. The length of the CDR3 is 14 residues. CDR1 and CDR2 from the germline V gene are SGHNT and YYREEE (reference sequence). CDR3 sequence (DNA): TGTGCCAGCAGCCTTCCGGACAGATCCTATGGCTACACCTTC. Protein product: CASSLPDRSYGYTF.

The chain joins TRBV7-9 to TRBJ2-1; D possibly corresponds to TRBD2 (6 bases). The germline V gene has CDR1 SEHNR and CDR2 FQNEAQ (reference sequence). CDR3 length equals 15 residues. V was trimmed by 0 bases and J by 4 bases, leaving 10 bases between them. Written as DNA, the CDR3 is TGTGCCAGCAGCTTAGCGGGAGGTGCATACAATGAGCAGTTCTTC. Its translation is CASSLAGGAYNEQFF.

This sequence joins TRBV4-1 and TRBJ2-3; TRBD2 is a possible D gene (5 bases). V lost 0 bases to trimming and J lost 9 bases, with 13 bases between them. CDR3 length: 14 amino acids. Germline-derived CDR1 and CDR2 are MGHRA and YSYEKL. The CDR3 DNA follows: TGCGCCAGCAGCCAAGATAGGGTGAGGGAGACGCAGTATTTT. It is translated as CASSQDRVRETQYF.

This CDR3 is CASSLLAGGDTGELFF. The CDR3 DNA sequence: TGCGCCAGCAGCCTGTTAGCGGGAGGGGACACCGGGGAGCTGTTTTTT. This rearrangement joins TRBV4-1 to TRBJ2-2; 11 bases map to TRBD2. The CDR3 has 16 residues. Germline V gives CDR1 MGHRA, CDR2 YSYEKL. The junction had 4 bases not matched to a gene; V was cut back by 4 bases and J by 3 bases.

The chain recombines TRBV2 with TRBJ1-5; 7 bases align to TRBD1. The length of the CDR3 is 16 residues. From germline, CDR1 is SNHLY and CDR2 FYNNEI. Trimming removed 2 bases from V and 4 bases from J; junction bases left unmatched: 8. The CDR3 nucleotides are TGTGCCAGCAGTGAATGGCAGGGGGTAGGTAATCAGCCCCAGCATTTT. It translates to CASSEWQGVGNQPQHF.

The V and J genes are TRBV4-1 and TRBJ2-3; D uncertain. CDR1 and CDR2 from the germline V gene are MGHRA and YSYEKL. CDR3 size: 15 residues. Trimming removed 5 bases from V and 0 bases from J, with 12 bases in between. This CDR3 reads CASSSSSPSTDTQYF. For the CDR3, the DNA is TGCGCCAGCAGCTCTAGTAGCCCTAGCACAGATACGCAGTATTTT.

Points on this clone: The junction and the germline gene differ at one end; a read error may be behind it. The chain combines TRBV9 with TRBJ2-7; 10 positions match TRBD2. In germline, CDR1 is SGDLS, CDR2 YYNGEE. This CDR3 has 13 residues. For the CDR3, the DNA is TGTGCCAGCAGCGTAGTAGCGGGAGGTCGCATGGACTTC. This sequence encodes CASSVVAGGRMDF.

The table lists this clone with a count of one. The rearrangement links TRBV28 to TRBJ2-3; no definite D call. V shed 8 bases and J shed 4 bases, with 22 bases lying between them. Germline CDR1 and CDR2: MDHEN and SYDVKM. This CDR3 is built from 16 residues. The CDR3 nucleotides read TGTGCCAGCCCCCCGTCGAGAACTCAGGATTCAGATACGCAGTATTTT. This encodes CASPPSRTQDSDTQYF.

This sequence joins TRBV9 and TRBJ2-1; tentatively, D is TRBD2 (5 bases). Germline V gives CDR1 SGDLS, CDR2 YYNGEE. With 2 bases removed from V and 9 bases from J, the gap between germline ends came to 12 bases. CDR3 size: 13 residues. The CDR3 region is CASSVSGVGEQFF. The CDR3 nucleotides read TGTGCCAGCAGCGTGAGCGGCGTGGGTGAGCAGTTCTTC.

Concerning this clone: The same CDR3 can be traced to other DNA sequences in this sample. This rearrangement joins TRBV28 to TRBJ1-2; tentative D call: TRBD1 (6 bases). Trimming pared 3 bases from V and 4 bases from J, leaving 6 bases between. The CDR3 extends over 12 amino acids. CDR1 MDHEN and CDR2 SYDVKM come from the germline V gene. CDR3 sequence: CASSFRGYGYTF. For the CDR3, the DNA is TGTGCCAGCAGTTTCAGGGGCTATGGCTACACCTTC.